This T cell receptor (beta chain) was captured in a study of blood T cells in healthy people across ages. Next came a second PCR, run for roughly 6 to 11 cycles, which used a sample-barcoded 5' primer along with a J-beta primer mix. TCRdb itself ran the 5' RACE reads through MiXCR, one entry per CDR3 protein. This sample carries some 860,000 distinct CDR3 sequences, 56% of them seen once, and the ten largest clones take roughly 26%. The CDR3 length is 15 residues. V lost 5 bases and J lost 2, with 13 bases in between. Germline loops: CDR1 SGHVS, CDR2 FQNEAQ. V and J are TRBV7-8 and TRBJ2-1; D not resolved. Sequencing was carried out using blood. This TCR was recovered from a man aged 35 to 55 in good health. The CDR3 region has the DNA TGTGCCAGCAGCATCCTCGAAGAGACCTACAATGAGCAGTTCTTC. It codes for CASSILEETYNEQFF.